The present T cell receptor beta chain was sequenced within a study of blood T cell repertoires in COVID-19. Overall study context: The United States, Italy and Spain supplied acute and convalescent COVID-19 samples. Nucleic acid was either cDNA or gDNA, and it came from T cells, B-cell-depleted T cells, or PBMCs.

Authors' processing steps: For nucleated cells, counts were estimated from reference gene primer amplification. Only in-frame clones appear in the TCRdb table, and some are missing; sequencing was by immunoSEQ multiplex PCR. From that table come the V and J calls and clone size; the DNA was used to work out D and trimming. Of 140,000 or so clones in the sample, 80% are singletons; the top ten hold more than 4%. The CDR3 length is 18 residues. The V and J ends lost 10 bases and 0 bases, in that order; junction bases with no gene match: 17. Germline CDR1 LNHDA, CDR2 SQIVND (reference sequence). The chain carries TRBV19 and TRBJ2-5; 10 bases fit TRBD2. This clonotype was sampled from a woman aged 45-65 years with acute or convalescent COVID-19. The specimen was peripheral blood. Here the CDR3 reads CATSFGLAGVPYQETQYF. The CDR3, as DNA: TGTGCCACCTCATTCGGGCTAGCGGGGGTCCCGTACCAAGAGACCCAGTACTTC. The variable domain in full, with the rest retrieved from reference TRBV19 and TRBJ2-5, is DGGITQSPKYLFRKEGQNVTLSCEQNLNHDAMYWYRQDPGQGLRLIYYSQIVNDFQKGDIAEGYSVSREKKESFPLTVTSAQKNPTAFYLCATSFGLAGVPYQETQYFGPGTRLLVL.